The 7 T cell receptor beta chains listed next were all sequenced from one sample in a study of shared clonotypes between healthy human individuals. Clones were read by immunoSEQ multiplex PCR, and TCRdb kept only the in-frame ones, dropping some. The sample carries approximately 2,300,000 clones, around 93% recorded once. Sequencing was carried out using naive CD4+ T cells from PBMCs. Subset here: CD45RA+ positively selected. The receptors shown here come from a young man in good health. Some clones in this sample may be carry-over from other donors' samples.

V and J are TRBV9 and TRBJ1-1, with a weak D call TRBD1 (6 bases). V was pared by 0 bases and J by 4 bases, with 13 bases between. Germline CDR1 SGDLS, CDR2 YYNGEE. The CDR3 length is 15 residues. The CDR3 sequence: CASSVGRGAITEAFF. CDR3 coding DNA: TGTGCCAGCAGCGTAGGACGGGGGGCCATCACTGAAGCTTTCTTT.

J is TRBJ2-1 and V is TRBV7-2, with 9 bases fitting TRBD2. CDR3 length equals 15 residues. Trimming removed 7 bases from V and 2 bases from J; junction bases left unmatched: 6. Germline assignment: CDR1 SGHTA and CDR2 FQGNSA. The CDR3 DNA reads as TGTGCCAGCACCCTTGCGGGAGGGCCCTACAATGAGCAGTTCTTC. Amino acid sequence: CASTLAGGPYNEQFF.

This clone was seen just once. The chain links TRBV19 to TRBJ2-2; D gene ambiguous. V was pared by 3 bases and J by 7 bases, with 6 bases between. The CDR3 covers 12 residues. Germline CDR1 and CDR2: LNHDA and SQIVND (reference sequence). The CDR3 nucleotides read TGTGCCAGTAGTATTTCGTTCGGGGAGCTGTTTTTT. Translating it yields CASSISFGELFF.

This rearrangement joins TRBV7-2 to TRBJ2-7; the D gene is possibly TRBD1 (6 bases). Trimming left V 5 bases short and J 5 bases short, with 16 bases between. Germline V gives CDR1 SGHTA, CDR2 FQGNSA. The CDR3 covers 14 residues. CDR3 DNA: TGTGCCAGCAGCCGAAGAACAGGGTTCGACGAGCAGTACTTC. Amino acids: CASSRRTGFDEQYF. Full variable domain (rest looked up from reference TRBV7-2 and TRBJ2-7): GAGVSQSPSNKVTEKGKDVELRCDPISGHTALYWYRQSLGQGLEFLIYFQGNSAPDKSGLPSDRFSAERTGGSVSTLTIQRTQQEDSAVYLCASSRRTGFDEQYFGPGTRLTVT.

The chain combines TRBV6-5 with TRBJ2-5; 7 bases agree with TRBD2. The V segment lost 9 bases and the J segment 5 bases; nucleotides outside the gene matches: 6. CDR1 and CDR2 (germline): MNHEY, SVGAGI. The CDR3 runs 12 residues. CDR3 bases: TGTGCCAGTAAAGCGGGATCTGAGACCCAGTACTTC. This codes for CASKAGSETQYF.

The chain has TRBV5-4 and TRBJ2-7; 8 bases match TRBD1. The CDR3 loop spans 18 amino acids. Germline-derived CDR1 and CDR2 are SGHNT and YYREEE (reference sequence). The V gene end was trimmed by 0 bases and the J gene end by 0 bases; junction bases not matched to a gene: 11. CDR3 DNA sequence: TGTGCCAGCAGCTTGGCCTTGGGACAGGTCGGGAGCTCCTACGAGCAGTACTTC. This codes for CASSLALGQVGSSYEQYF.

The chain recombines TRBV29-1 with TRBJ2-3; D not certain. The germline V and J ends were trimmed by 4 bases and 2 bases, with 10 bases remaining between them. Looked up from germline, CDR1 is SQVTM and CDR2 is ANQGSEA. The CDR3 is 13 residues long. In DNA form, the CDR3 reads TGCAGCGTTGGGAGCCGGCACACAGATACGCAGTATTTT. Translated: CSVGSRHTDTQYF.